This TCR beta chain was documented in a study of T cell responses to AZD1222 COVID-19 vaccine. Study outcomes and limitations: Compared with day 0, the breadth and depth of the Spike-specific TCR repertoire rose significantly after two doses of AZD1222. Donor demographics were predominantly white British with a female majority; clonal diversity may be underestimated. As reported, nearly half of all spike-specific TCRs target variant regions that are unmutated. Regions 160-218 and 743-854 held dominance among vaccine-associated CD4 TCRs, which spanned spike.

The method was immunoSEQ multiplex PCR; TCRdb's version includes in-frame clones alone and lacks a portion of them. In the table there are about 150,000 clones, about 90% of which are singletons. Germline lookup yields CDR1 MNHEY and CDR2 SVGEGT. CDR3 length equals 15 residues. Trimming removed 6 bases at V and 0 bases at J, with 11 bases between. Of note for this clone: Its cognate antigen is unknown.

V and J are TRBV6-2 or TRBV6-3 and TRBJ2-2; no clear D gene. The sequence was collected from an adult in good health. Sequencing was performed on peripheral blood, taken on day 0 of MenACWY control vaccination. The DNA for the CDR3 is TGTGCCAGCAGCCTAGGACGGGCGAACACCGGGGAGCTGTTTTTT. Its translation: CASSLGRANTGELFF.